The clone carrying this TCR beta chain was detected many times. The source of the sample is a study of T-cell reconstitution after alpha-beta-depleted transplantation in children. During its preparation, the TCRbeta library received unique molecular identifiers. TCRdb reprocessed the PCR reads via MiXCR and lists one record per CDR3 protein. The sample lists under 350,000 distinct CDR3 sequences, more than 8% seen once, with 10% in the top ten. CDR3 length: 13 residues. From germline, CDR1 is SQVTM and CDR2 ANQGSEA. Trimming took 1 base from V and 7 from J, leaving 10 bases between them. The sequence was obtained from a human donor who donated a stem cell graft to a child with SCID. This rearrangement joins TRBV29-1 to TRBJ2-2, with D perhaps matching TRBD1 (5 bases). This sample comprised PBMCs from the stem cell graft donor, obtained from the stem cell graft. The DNA of the CDR3 is TGCAGCGTTGAAGTAGGGGTTGACGGGGAGCTGTTTTTT. Its protein is CSVEVGVDGELFF.